This TCR beta chain was sequenced during a study of blood T cells in healthy people across ages. The V and J ends lost 0 bases and 4 bases respectively, with 12 bases between them. The CDR3 has 15 residues. CDR1 MNHEY and CDR2 SVGAGI come from the germline V gene. The second PCR ran roughly 6 to 11 cycles with a sample-barcoded 5' primer and J-beta primers. TCRdb ran MiXCR on the 5' RACE reads and lists one entry per CDR3 protein. The repertoire includes around 520,000 distinct CDR3 sequences, approximately 26% of them detected once, and over 3.5% sits in the top ten. These data were also reused for a study on T cells of mothers and their children.

J is TRBJ2-5 and V is TRBV6-5, with D possibly TRBD2 on 6 matching bases. The sequence was obtained from a boy aged 2-15 years in good health. The specimen was blood. The CDR3 sequence: CASSYSSGPGETQYF. The CDR3 DNA reads TGTGCCAGCAGTTACTCGAGCGGGCCCGGAGAGACCCAGTACTTC.